This record looks at one T cell receptor (beta chain) sequence and its context. It has no known antigen specificity. The input lacks base qualities; no much larger clone sits a single base away. Instrument used: Illumina HiSeq 2500. Quantitative 5'-RACE with molecular barcodes was used to prepare TCR beta libraries. The study's own analysis went as follows. Disease-linked TCR variants were identified with a new computational method built on a probabilistic model of VDJ rearrangement. The public reads were quality trimmed at Q25 with fastp and then assembled into clones with MiXCR by TCRdb, keeping productive beta chains. Entries that share a CDR3 protein sequence are merged under the most common genes and DNA. The V and J calls shown here were made by TCRdb, not taken from the authors' results. In this sample the table shows around 35,000 distinct CDR3 sequences, about an eighth of which occur a single time. About a third of the sample is in the top ten clones.

The germline ends are 7 bases apart after V is trimmed by 6 bases and J by 5 bases. The CDR3, cysteine through phenylalanine, is 11 amino acids long. Only the CDR3 part of the read is kept: 33 bases, read in frame from the first base. The germline V gene encodes CDR1 SGHNT and CDR2 YYREEE (reference sequence). For each ankylosing spondylitis patient, the synovial fluid sample was matched to a blood sample from that same patient. This sample stems from a study of CD8 T cells in ankylosing spondylitis (dated by TCRdb to about 2017). About the study as a whole: T cell receptor beta repertoires were profiled in healthy donors and ankylosing spondylitis patients so that disease-linked TCR variants could be found. The full study cohort was made up of 25 ankylosing spondylitis patients and fewer than 120 healthy donors. Peripheral blood was sampled, and synovial fluid was additionally collected from ankylosing spondylitis patients.

The research as a whole found: Some motif variants were previously reported in synovial fluid and blood of reactive arthritis patients, suggesting common disease-initiation mechanisms. The disease-linked clones were reported to be significantly enriched in matched synovial fluid samples from ankylosing spondylitis patients. The disease-linked clones showed a CD8+ phenotype and occurred at relatively low frequencies in peripheral blood. Blood from ankylosing spondylitis patients appeared to be characterized by a TCR beta motif composed of eight highly homologous amino acid variants.

The sequenced sample consisted of synovial fluid, either unsorted or a sorted T cell fraction (not recorded which). The TCR was taken from a male donor with ankylosing spondylitis. The chain is assembled from TRBV5-4 and TRBJ2-3, with no confident D gene call. The CDR3 here reads CASTVRDTQYF. The DNA sequence is as follows: TGTGCCAGCACCGTCAGAGATACGCAGTATTTT.